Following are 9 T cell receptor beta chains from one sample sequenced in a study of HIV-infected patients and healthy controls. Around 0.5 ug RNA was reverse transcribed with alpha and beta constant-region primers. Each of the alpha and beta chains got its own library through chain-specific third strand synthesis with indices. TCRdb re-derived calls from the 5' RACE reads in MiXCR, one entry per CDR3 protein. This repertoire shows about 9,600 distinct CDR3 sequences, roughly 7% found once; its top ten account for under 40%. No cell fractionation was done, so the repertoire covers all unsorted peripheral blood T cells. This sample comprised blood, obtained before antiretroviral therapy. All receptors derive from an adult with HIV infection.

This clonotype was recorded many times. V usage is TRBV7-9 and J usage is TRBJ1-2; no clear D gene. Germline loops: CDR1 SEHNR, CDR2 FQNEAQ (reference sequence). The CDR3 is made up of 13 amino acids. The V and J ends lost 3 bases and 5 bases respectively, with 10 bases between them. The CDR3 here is CASSFEFLYGYTF. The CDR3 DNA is TGTGCCAGCAGCTTCGAGTTCCTTTATGGCTACACCTTC.

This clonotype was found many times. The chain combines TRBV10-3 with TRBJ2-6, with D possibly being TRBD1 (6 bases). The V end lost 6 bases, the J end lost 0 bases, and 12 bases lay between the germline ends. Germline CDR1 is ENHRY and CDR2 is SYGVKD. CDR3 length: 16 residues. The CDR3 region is CAISTGFDSGANVLTF. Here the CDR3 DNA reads TGTGCCATCAGCACAGGGTTTGACTCTGGGGCCAACGTCCTGACTTTC.

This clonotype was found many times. CDR3 in DNA: TGCAGCGTTGAAGACCCACCGGAGGGGGACTTTTTCGGGTCTGGAAACACCATATATTTT. This translates into CSVEDPPEGDFFGSGNTIYF. V is TRBV29-1 and J is TRBJ1-3; maybe TRBD1 (6 bases). V lost 0 bases, J lost 1 base, and 25 bases lay in between. The CDR3 spans 20 residues. Germline V gene data show CDR1 as SQVTM and CDR2 as ANQGSEA.

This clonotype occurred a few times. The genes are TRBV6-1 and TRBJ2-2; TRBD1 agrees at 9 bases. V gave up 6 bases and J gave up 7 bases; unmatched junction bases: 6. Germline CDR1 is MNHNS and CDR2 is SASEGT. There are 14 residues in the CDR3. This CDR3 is CASRVQGADGELFF. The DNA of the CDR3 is TGTGCCAGCAGGGTACAGGGGGCGGACGGGGAGCTGTTTTTT.

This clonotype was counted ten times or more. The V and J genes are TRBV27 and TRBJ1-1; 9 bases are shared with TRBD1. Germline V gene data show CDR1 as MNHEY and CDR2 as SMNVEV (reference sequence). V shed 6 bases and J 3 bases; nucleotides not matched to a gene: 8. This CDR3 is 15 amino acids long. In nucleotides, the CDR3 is TGTGCCAGCAGCACCTACAGGGGGCTCGACACTGAAGCTTTCTTT. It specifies CASSTYRGLDTEAFF.

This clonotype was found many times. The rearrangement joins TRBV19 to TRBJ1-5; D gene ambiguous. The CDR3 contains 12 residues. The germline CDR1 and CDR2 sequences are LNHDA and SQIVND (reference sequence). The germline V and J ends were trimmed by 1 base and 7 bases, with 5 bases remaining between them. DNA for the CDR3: TGTGCCAGTAGTATAGTTGGGCAGCCCCAGCATTTT. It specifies CASSIVGQPQHF. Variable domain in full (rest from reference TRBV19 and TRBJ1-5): DGGITQSPKYLFRKEGQNVTLSCEQNLNHDAMYWYRQDPGQGLRLIYYSQIVNDFQKGDIAEGYSVSREKKESFPLTVTSAQKNPTAFYLCASSIVGQPQHFGDGTRLSIL.

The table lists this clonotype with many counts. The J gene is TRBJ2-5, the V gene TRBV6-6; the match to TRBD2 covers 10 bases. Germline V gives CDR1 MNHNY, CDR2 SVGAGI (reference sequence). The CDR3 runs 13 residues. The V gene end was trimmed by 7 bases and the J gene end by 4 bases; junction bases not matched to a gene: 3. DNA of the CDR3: TGTGCCAGCACCTTAGCGGGGGGAGAGACCCAGTACTTC. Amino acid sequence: CASTLAGGETQYF.

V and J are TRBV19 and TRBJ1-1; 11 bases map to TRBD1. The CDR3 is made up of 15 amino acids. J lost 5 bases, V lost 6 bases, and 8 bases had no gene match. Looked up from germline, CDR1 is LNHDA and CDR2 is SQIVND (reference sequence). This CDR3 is CASRYFGTGGTEAFF. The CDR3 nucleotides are TGTGCCAGTAGGTATTTCGGGACAGGGGGTACTGAAGCTTTCTTT.

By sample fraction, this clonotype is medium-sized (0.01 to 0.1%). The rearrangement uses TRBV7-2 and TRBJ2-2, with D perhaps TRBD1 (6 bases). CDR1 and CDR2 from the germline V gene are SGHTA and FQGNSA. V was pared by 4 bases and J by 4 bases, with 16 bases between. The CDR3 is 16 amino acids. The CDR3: CASSSLWGTRTGELFF. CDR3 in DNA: TGTGCCAGCAGCTCTCTATGGGGGACACGCACCGGGGAGCTGTTTTTT. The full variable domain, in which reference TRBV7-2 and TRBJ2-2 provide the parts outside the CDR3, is GAGVSQSPSNKVTEKGKDVELRCDPISGHTALYWYRQSLGQGLEFLIYFQGNSAPDKSGLPSDRFSAERTGGSVSTLTIQRTQQEDSAVYLCASSSLWGTRTGELFFGEGSRLTVL.